This T cell receptor beta chain was documented in a study of shared clonotypes between healthy human individuals. V was shortened by 1 base and J by 5 bases, with 11 bases between the two germline ends. CDR1 and CDR2 from the germline V gene are SNHLY and FYNNEI. This CDR3 contains 14 residues. Measured with immunoSEQ multiplex PCR; TCRdb has only the in-frame clones, and not every one. The repertoire holds roughly 2.2 million clones, with around 92% as singletons. The source is a man aged 18-30 years in good health. Some clones in this sample may be carry-over from other donors' samples. Input material: naive CD4+ T cells from PBMCs. Subset noted: CD45RA+ positively selected. This chain joins TRBV2 and TRBJ2-5, with D perhaps matching TRBD2 (6 bases). In nucleotides, the CDR3 is TGTGCCAGCAGTGAAGTTTCGGCGGGGGAGACCCAGTACTTC. It is translated as CASSEVSAGETQYF. The full variable domain, completed using reference TRBV2 and TRBJ2-5, is EPEVTQTPSHQVTQMGQEVILRCVPISNHLYFYWYRQILGQKVEFLVSFYNNEISEKSEIFDDQFSVERPDGSNFTLKIRSTKLEDSAMYFCASSEVSAGETQYFGPGTRLLVL.